Listed here are 26 T cell receptor beta chains from one sample, sequenced in a study of blood T cell repertoires in COVID-19. The data were produced by immunoSEQ multiplex PCR, yet TCRdb's version contains in-frame clones alone and is incomplete. The sample records approximately 400,000 clones, 91% being singletons. Sequenced sample: PBMCs or T cells enriched from blood (not recorded which). These receptors all stem from a woman between 35 and 50 years old who had been exposed to COVID-19.

The chain is built from TRBV6-4 and TRBJ1-4; D is uncertain. Germline V gene data show CDR1 as MRHNA and CDR2 as SNTAGT. The CDR3 is 13 amino acids. V gave up 8 bases and J gave up 7 bases, with 14 bases separating them. The CDR3, as DNA: TGTGCCAGCGCTAGGATGCGTGGTGAAAAACTGTTTTTT. It translates to CASARMRGEKLFF.

This clone has only one observation. The chain employs TRBV18 and TRBJ2-1; no definite D call. Per germline, CDR1 KGHSH and CDR2 LQKENI. Trimming shortened V by 6 bases and J by 11 bases, and 17 bases separated the two germline ends. This CDR3 has 13 residues. The DNA of the CDR3 is TGTGCCAGCTCGCGTGACTTCAATGAGCAGCAGTTCTTC. Translated: CASSRDFNEQQFF.

This clone is a singleton in its sample. The chain carries TRBV27 and TRBJ2-7; D is undetermined. This CDR3 has 14 residues. Trimming pared 5 bases from V and 4 bases from J, leaving 15 bases between. Germline values: CDR1 MNHEY, CDR2 SMNVEV (reference sequence). The CDR3 loop reads CASSPSIGPYEQYF. In DNA form, the CDR3 reads TGTGCCAGCAGTCCCTCCATTGGGCCTTACGAGCAGTACTTC.

The rearrangement joins TRBV6-5 to TRBJ1-1; no clear D gene. Germline V gene lookup returns CDR1 MNHEY and CDR2 SVGAGI. The CDR3 length is 15 residues. Deletions cut 2 bases from V and 3 bases from J, with 13 bases between. The CDR3 coding sequence is TGTGCCAGCAGTTACATCCCCATCCGGGACACTGAAGCTTTCTTT. Translating gives CASSYIPIRDTEAFF.

The DNA for the CDR3 is TGCGCCAGCAGACGTGAGGGCCTAAACACTGAAGCTTTCTTT. The encoded protein is CASRREGLNTEAFF. The chain links TRBV10-2 to TRBJ1-1, with unresolved D. This CDR3 comprises 14 residues. Germline V gene sequence: CDR1 WSHSY, CDR2 SAAADI. V lost 6 bases, J lost 2 bases, and 13 bases lay in between.

The genes are TRBV27 and TRBJ1-2; D gene uncertain. This CDR3 spans 13 amino acids. V was trimmed by 3 bases and J by 8 bases, leaving 13 bases between them. CDR1 is MNHEY and CDR2 is SMNVEV in the germline V gene (reference sequence). The CDR3 sequence: CASSFSLRGGYTF. The CDR3 nucleotides read TGTGCCAGCAGTTTTAGTCTTCGGGGAGGCTACACCTTC.

In DNA form, the CDR3 reads TGTGCCAGCAGCTTGACAGTTTTTCAAGAGACCCAGTACTTC. Translating gives CASSLTVFQETQYF. The chain recombines TRBV7-2 with TRBJ2-5; tentatively, D is TRBD1 (5 bases). V lost 3 bases and J lost 2, with 10 bases in between. This CDR3 contains 14 residues. Looked up from germline, CDR1 is SGHTA and CDR2 is FQGNSA.

J is TRBJ2-3 and V is TRBV3-1 (or the pseudogene TRBV3-2); 10 bases are a match to TRBD2. CDR3 size: 12 residues. J lost 9 bases, V lost 4 bases, and 1 base had no gene match. Looked up from germline, CDR1 is LGHDT and CDR2 is YNNKEL (reference sequence). The CDR3 loop is CASSRGLATQYF. The CDR3 nucleotides read TGTGCCAGCAGCCGGGGACTAGCGACGCAGTATTTT.

The gene calls are TRBV30 and TRBJ1-3; possibly TRBD1 for D (5 bases). Germline CDR1 is GTSNPN and CDR2 is SVGIG (reference sequence). This CDR3 is 15 amino acids long. The ends were cut back, 2 bases at V and 2 bases at J, with 13 bases in the middle. The chain's CDR3 is CAWSPAGHPGNTIYF. Here the CDR3 DNA reads TGTGCCTGGAGTCCCGCTGGACACCCTGGAAACACCATATATTTT.

This chain links TRBV19 with TRBJ2-3; 12 nucleotides agree with TRBD1. This CDR3 region has 15 residues. Trimming took 9 bases from V and 4 from J; bases not matched to a gene: 8. The germline V gene has CDR1 LNHDA and CDR2 SQIVND (reference sequence). CDR3 in DNA: TGTGCCAGCGCACCGGGACAGGGGGCCCCAGATACGCAGTATTTT. Residues: CASAPGQGAPDTQYF.

V usage is TRBV6-6 and J usage is TRBJ1-6; D not certain. The CDR3 extends over 15 amino acids. Germline values: CDR1 MNHNY, CDR2 SVGAGI (reference sequence). V lost 0 bases, J lost 7 bases, and 10 bases lay in between. The CDR3 region is CASSYSGNGNSPLHF. In nucleotides, the CDR3 is TGTGCCAGCAGTTACTCGGGCAACGGCAATTCACCCCTCCACTTT.

The chain is built from TRBV6-6 and TRBJ2-2, with D possibly matching TRBD1 (6 bases). CDR3 length: 16 residues. Germline V gene data show CDR1 as MNHNY and CDR2 as SVGAGI (reference sequence). V dropped 5 bases and J dropped 0 bases, with 13 bases sitting between them. This CDR3 reads CASSQRQGSNTGELFF. The CDR3 bases are TGTGCCAGCAGTCAGCGTCAGGGGTCGAACACCGGGGAGCTGTTTTTT.

V gene TRBV6-4 combines with J gene TRBJ1-6, with 7 bases fitting TRBD1. CDR3 size: 14 residues. From germline, CDR1 is MRHNA and CDR2 SNTAGT. Trimming cost V 3 bases and J 10 bases; bases outside gene matches: 6. Here the CDR3 DNA reads TGTGCCAGCAGTGAGAGCGGCAGGGGGTCACCCCTCCACTTT. This sequence encodes CASSESGRGSPLHF.

The CDR3 bases are TGCGCCAGCAGCTCCTACGCCGGGTCCGGAAACACCATATATTTT. Residues: CASSSYAGSGNTIYF. The chain couples TRBV5-1 to TRBJ1-3; D gene uncertain. Trimming pared 3 bases from V and 4 bases from J, leaving 14 bases between. This CDR3 is 15 amino acids long. Germline loops: CDR1 SGHRS, CDR2 YFSETQ.

The chain is built from TRBV6-5 and TRBJ1-4; D is undetermined. Germline lookup yields CDR1 MNHEY and CDR2 SVGAGI. CDR3 length: 15 amino acids. Trimming pared 3 bases from V and 8 bases from J, leaving 16 bases between. The CDR3 sequence: CASSYSAARREKLFF. DNA of the CDR3: TGTGCCAGCAGTTATTCCGCTGCCCGCCGGGAAAAACTGTTTTTT.

The chain couples TRBV5-5 to TRBJ1-2; TRBD1 is a possible D gene (6 bases). CDR3 length equals 16 residues. Germline assignment: CDR1 SGHKS and CDR2 YYEKEE (reference sequence). Trimming stripped 4 bases from V and 7 bases from J, with 23 bases between. The CDR3 region is CASSGYFRGDMGGYTF. The CDR3 nucleotides read TGTGCCAGCAGCGGTTACTTCAGGGGAGATATGGGTGGCTACACCTTC.

This chain joins TRBV27 and TRBJ2-7, with a possible D match to TRBD1 (7 bases). Germline V gives CDR1 MNHEY, CDR2 SMNVEV (reference sequence). V lost 5 bases, J lost 6 bases, and 14 bases lay in between. CDR3 length: 13 amino acids. DNA for the CDR3: TGTGCCAGCAGTCCCCCAGGGGGGAGCGAGCAGTACTTC. Protein product: CASSPPGGSEQYF.

The rearrangement joins TRBV2 to TRBJ2-7, with D possibly matching TRBD1 (6 bases). CDR1 is SNHLY and CDR2 is FYNNEI in the germline V gene. Trimming cost V 6 bases and J 3 bases, with 15 bases left between them. This CDR3 comprises 14 residues. CDR3: CASSTQQGYYEQYF. For the CDR3, the DNA is TGTGCCAGCAGCACCCAACAGGGTTACTACGAGCAGTACTTC.

This clone was seen a single time. The rearrangement links TRBV11-2 to TRBJ2-7, with D hard to call. Trimming took 5 bases from V and 3 from J, leaving 11 bases between them. Germline assignment: CDR1 SGHAT and CDR2 FQNNGV. The CDR3 is made up of 13 amino acids. The CDR3 loop is CASSREAFYEQYF. The CDR3 DNA reads TGTGCCAGCAGCCGAGAAGCCTTCTACGAGCAGTACTTC.

A single count supports this clone. The chain combines TRBV19 with TRBJ1-5, with no clear D. This CDR3 region has 12 residues. The ends were cut back, 3 bases at V and 6 bases at J, with 6 bases in the middle. The germline gives CDR1 LNHDA, CDR2 SQIVND (reference sequence). DNA for the CDR3: TGTGCCAGTAGTATCTTTCTTCAGCCCCAGCATTTT. It encodes CASSIFLQPQHF.

The gene calls are TRBV7-9 and TRBJ2-2; 10 nucleotides line up with TRBD1. The CDR3 covers 16 residues. J was trimmed by 5 bases and V by 5 bases; bases with no gene match: 8. Germline CDR1 is SEHNR and CDR2 is FQNEAQ (reference sequence). For the CDR3, the DNA is TGTGCCAGCAGCAAAGCACCGGGACAGGGGACCGGGGAGCTGTTTTTT. It specifies CASSKAPGQGTGELFF.

The chain employs TRBV5-8 and TRBJ1-2, with D unclear. The V and J ends lost 4 bases and 12 bases respectively, with 16 bases between them. The length of the CDR3 is 12 residues. Germline V lookup: CDR1 SGHTS, CDR2 YDEGEE. CDR3 bases: TGTGCCAGCAGCCTACCCCAGAGGTTACACACCTTC. This sequence encodes CASSLPQRLHTF.

The V and J genes are TRBV10-1 and TRBJ1-3, with D unclear. The V gene's germline CDR1 is WNHNN and CDR2 SYGVQD (reference sequence). Trimming took 8 bases from V and 0 from J, leaving 5 bases between them. The CDR3 has 12 residues. The CDR3 spells CASGDSGNTIYF. DNA of the CDR3: TGCGCCAGCGGAGACTCTGGAAACACCATATATTTT.

The rearrangement joins TRBV5-6 to TRBJ1-4; the match to TRBD1 covers 10 bases. The CDR3 consists of 15 residues. Germline V lookup: CDR1 SGHDT, CDR2 YYEEEE. The V and J ends lost 5 bases and 5 bases, in that order; junction bases with no gene match: 6. The CDR3 sequence: CASSRRTGGNEKLFF. DNA for the CDR3: TGTGCCAGCAGTAGGAGGACAGGGGGGAATGAAAAACTGTTTTTT.

V usage is TRBV24-1 and J usage is TRBJ1-2; 8 bases align to TRBD1. From germline, CDR1 is KGHDR and CDR2 SFDVKD. The ends lost 0 bases at V and 6 bases at J; junction bases unmatched: 8. The CDR3 is made up of 16 amino acids. The CDR3 DNA is TGTGCCACCAGTGATTTGTCTTCCACGGGACAGGATGGCTACACCTTC. It encodes CATSDLSSTGQDGYTF.

This clone was seen a few times. The chain uses TRBV30 and TRBJ2-7, with 7 bases identical to TRBD1. Trimming at V came to 2 bases and at J to 0 bases, leaving 7 bases not matched to a gene. The germline V gene has CDR1 GTSNPN and CDR2 SVGIG (reference sequence). The CDR3 extends over 15 amino acids. For the CDR3, the DNA is TGTGCCTGGAGTCTCACAGGGGTAGGCTCCTACGAGCAGTACTTC. It encodes CAWSLTGVGSYEQYF.